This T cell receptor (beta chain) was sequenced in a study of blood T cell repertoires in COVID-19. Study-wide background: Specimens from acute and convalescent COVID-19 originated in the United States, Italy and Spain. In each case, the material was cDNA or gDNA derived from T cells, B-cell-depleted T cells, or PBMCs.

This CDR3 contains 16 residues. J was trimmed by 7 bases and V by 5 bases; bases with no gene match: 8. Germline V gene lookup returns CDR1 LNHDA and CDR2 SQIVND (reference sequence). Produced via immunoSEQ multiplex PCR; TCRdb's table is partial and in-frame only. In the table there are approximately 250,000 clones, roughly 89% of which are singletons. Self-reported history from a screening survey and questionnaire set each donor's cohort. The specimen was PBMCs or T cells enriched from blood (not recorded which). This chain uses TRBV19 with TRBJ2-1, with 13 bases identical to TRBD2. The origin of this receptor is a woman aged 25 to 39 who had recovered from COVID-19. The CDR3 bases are TGTGCCAGTAGTCCCCCGGGACTAGCGGGATTAAATGAGCAGTTCTTC. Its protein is CASSPPGLAGLNEQFF.